The source of this TCR beta chain is a study of T cell changes during pregnancy in multiple sclerosis. Sequencing used immunoSEQ multiplex PCR; TCRdb keeps in-frame clones, though not all of them. The table includes over 60,000 clones, around 93% detected once. The J segment lost 7 bases and the V segment lost 1 base, leaving 5 bases of the junction unmatched. The CDR3 is 14 residues long. CDR1 is SGHAT and CDR2 is FQNNGV in the germline V gene. The material sequenced was peripheral blood, taken in the first trimester of pregnancy. This receptor was taken from a female donor with multiple sclerosis, enrolled in a pregnancy study. This chain uses TRBV11-2 with TRBJ2-7; 9 bases align to TRBD2. CDR3 residues: CASSLAPSGAEQYF. DNA for the CDR3: TGTGCCAGCAGCTTAGCTCCTAGCGGGGCGGAGCAGTACTTC.